This TCR beta chain was captured by sequencing in a study of blood T cell repertoires in COVID-19. Study-level background: Material from acute and convalescent COVID-19 was sourced from the United States, Italy and Spain.

The CDR3 totals 13 residues. The germline gives CDR1 SNHLY, CDR2 FYNNEI. Trimming removed 1 base from V and 6 bases from J, with 9 bases in between. The table came from immunoSEQ multiplex PCR; TCRdb's copy has only in-frame clones and leaves some out. The data contain 25,000 to 30,000 clones, about 91% of them singletons. This clonotype was sampled from a man in his fifties with active COVID-19. The sequencing sample was made of peripheral blood. This chain connects TRBV2 to TRBJ1-2, with a weak D call TRBD1 (5 bases). The CDR3 coding sequence is TGTGCCAGCAGTGAAGGGGTAGGGGATGGCTACACCTTC. Amino acid sequence: CASSEGVGDGYTF.